This section outlines one TCR beta chain sequence together with its context. The antigen is unknown. This sample is part of a study of T cell responses to AZD1222 COVID-19 vaccine. Study results and caveats: Without day 14 samples, only post-peak T cell repertoires were studied. Seropositivity was recorded at baseline in only a handful of AZD1222 recipients.

Sequencing used immunoSEQ multiplex PCR; TCRdb keeps in-frame clones, though not all of them. This table has 75,000 to 100,000 clones, roughly nine tenths appearing once. CDR3 length: 15 residues. Germline trimming cut 6 bases from V and 7 bases from J; bases unmatched to any gene: 11. The germline V gene encodes CDR1 SGHDN and CDR2 FVKESK. The TCR sequence derives from an adult in good health. This chain joins TRBV14 and TRBJ1-4, with 7 bases matching TRBD1. This material consisted of peripheral blood, taken on day 0 of AZD1222 vaccination. The CDR3 bases are TGTGCCAGCAGTGGGGGGACAGAGTACCTTGAAAAACTGTTTTTT. Amino acids: CASSGGTEYLEKLFF.